This TCR beta chain was found in a study of T cell responses to AZD1222 COVID-19 vaccine. Comments on this clone: Its cognate antigen is unknown.

Sequencing used immunoSEQ multiplex PCR; TCRdb keeps in-frame clones, though not all of them. This sample carries roughly 150,000 clones, about 90% of them seen once, and the ten largest clones take 2.5% to 4%. Study outcomes and limitations: Reports indicate that nearly half of spike-specific TCRs are directed at unmutated variant regions. Only six or seven AZD1222 recipients tested seropositive at baseline. Mapped onto spike, vaccine-associated CD4 TCRs spanned it and were dominant at 160-218 and 743-854.

Specimen: peripheral blood, collected 28 days after the second AZD1222 dose. This clonotype was sampled from an adult who received the AZD1222 COVID-19 vaccine.

The CDR3: CASSISGRTTYEQYF. In DNA, the CDR3 is TGTGCCAGTAGTATATCGGGGAGAACGACCTACGAGCAGTACTTC. The rearrangement uses TRBV19 and TRBJ2-7, with D maybe TRBD2 (5 bases). Germline V gene data show CDR1 as LNHDA and CDR2 as SQIVND (reference sequence). The CDR3 totals 15 residues. With 2 bases removed from V and 2 bases from J, the gap between germline ends came to 13 bases.